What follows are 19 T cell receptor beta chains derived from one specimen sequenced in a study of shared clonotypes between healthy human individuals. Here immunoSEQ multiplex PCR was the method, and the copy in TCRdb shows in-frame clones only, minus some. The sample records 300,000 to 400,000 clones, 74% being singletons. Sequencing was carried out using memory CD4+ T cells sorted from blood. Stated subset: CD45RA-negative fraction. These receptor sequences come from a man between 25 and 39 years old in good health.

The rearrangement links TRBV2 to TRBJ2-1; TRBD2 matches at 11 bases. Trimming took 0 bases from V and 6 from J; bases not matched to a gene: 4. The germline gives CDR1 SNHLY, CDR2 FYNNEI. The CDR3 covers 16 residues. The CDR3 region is CASSEALAGGVNEQFF. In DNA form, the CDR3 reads TGTGCCAGCAGTGAAGCGCTAGCGGGAGGAGTCAATGAGCAGTTCTTC.

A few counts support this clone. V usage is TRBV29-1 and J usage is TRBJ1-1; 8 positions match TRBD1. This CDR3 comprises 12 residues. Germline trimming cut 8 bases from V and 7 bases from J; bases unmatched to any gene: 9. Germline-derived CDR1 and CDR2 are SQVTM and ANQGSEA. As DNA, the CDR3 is TGCAGCATCATCAGGGGGCTCAGTGAAGCTTTCTTT. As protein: CSIIRGLSEAFF.

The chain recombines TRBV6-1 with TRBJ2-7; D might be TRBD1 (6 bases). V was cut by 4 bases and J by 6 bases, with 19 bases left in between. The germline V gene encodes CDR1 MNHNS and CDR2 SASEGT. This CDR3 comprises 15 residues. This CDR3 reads CASSVFVQGNFEQYF. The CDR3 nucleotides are TGTGCCAGCAGTGTATTTGTACAGGGTAATTTCGAGCAGTACTTC.

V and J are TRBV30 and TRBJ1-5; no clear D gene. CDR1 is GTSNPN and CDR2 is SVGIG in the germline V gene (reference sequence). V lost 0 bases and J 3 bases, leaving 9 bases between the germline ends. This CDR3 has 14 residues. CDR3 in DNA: TGTGCCTGGAGTGTAAGAGGATACAATCAGCCCCAGCATTTT. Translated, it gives CAWSVRGYNQPQHF.

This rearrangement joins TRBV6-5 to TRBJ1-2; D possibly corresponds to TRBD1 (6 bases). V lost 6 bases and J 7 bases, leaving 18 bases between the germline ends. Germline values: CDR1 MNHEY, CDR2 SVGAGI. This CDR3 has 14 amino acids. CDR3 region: CASRFRGAAPGYTF. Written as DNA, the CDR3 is TGTGCCAGCAGGTTCCGGGGGGCAGCGCCTGGCTACACCTTC.

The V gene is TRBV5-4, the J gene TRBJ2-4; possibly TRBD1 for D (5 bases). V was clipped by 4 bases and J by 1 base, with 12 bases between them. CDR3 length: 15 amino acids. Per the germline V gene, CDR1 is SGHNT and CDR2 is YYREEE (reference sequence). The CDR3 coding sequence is TGTGCCAGCAGCCCATCAGGGATTGCCAAAAACATTCAGTACTTC. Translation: CASSPSGIAKNIQYF.

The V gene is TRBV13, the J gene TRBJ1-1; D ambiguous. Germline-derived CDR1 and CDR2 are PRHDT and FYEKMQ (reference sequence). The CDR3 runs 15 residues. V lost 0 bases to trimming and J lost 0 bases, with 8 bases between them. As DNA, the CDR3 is TGTGCCAGCAGCTTAGGTGGACGGATGAACACTGAAGCTTTCTTT. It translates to CASSLGGRMNTEAFF. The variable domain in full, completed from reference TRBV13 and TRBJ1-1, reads AAGVIQSPRHLIKEKRETATLKCYPIPRHDTVYWYQQGPGQDPQFLISFYEKMQSDKGSIPDRFSAQQFSDYHSELNMSSLELGDSALYFCASSLGGRMNTEAFFGQGTRLTVV.

In nucleotides, the CDR3 is TGCGCCAGCAGCCAGGGACTAGCGGGAGCGGGGTCCGCCAATGAGCAGTTCTTC. Translation gives CASSQGLAGAGSANEQFF. The chain couples TRBV5-1 to TRBJ2-1; 14 nucleotides line up with TRBD2. The length of the CDR3 is 18 residues. The junction had 12 bases not matched to a gene; V was cut back by 4 bases and J by 6 bases. Germline V lookup: CDR1 SGHRS, CDR2 YFSETQ.

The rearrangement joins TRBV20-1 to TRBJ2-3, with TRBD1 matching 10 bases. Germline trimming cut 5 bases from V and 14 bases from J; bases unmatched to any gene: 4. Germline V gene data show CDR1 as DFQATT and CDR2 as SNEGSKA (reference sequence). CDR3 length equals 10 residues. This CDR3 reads CSADRGRMYF. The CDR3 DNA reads TGCAGTGCTGACAGGGGGCGCATGTATTTT.

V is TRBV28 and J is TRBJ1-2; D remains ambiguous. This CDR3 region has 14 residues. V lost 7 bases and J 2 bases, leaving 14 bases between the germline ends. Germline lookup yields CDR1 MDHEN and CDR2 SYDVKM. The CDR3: CASTFGPGNYGYTF. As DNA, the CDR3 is TGTGCCAGCACTTTCGGACCGGGCAACTATGGCTACACCTTC.

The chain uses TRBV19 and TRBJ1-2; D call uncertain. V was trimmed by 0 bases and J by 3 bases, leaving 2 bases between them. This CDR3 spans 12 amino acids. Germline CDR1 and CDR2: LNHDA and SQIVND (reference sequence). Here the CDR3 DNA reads TGTGCCAGTAGTATAGATGACTATGGCTACACCTTC. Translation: CASSIDDYGYTF.

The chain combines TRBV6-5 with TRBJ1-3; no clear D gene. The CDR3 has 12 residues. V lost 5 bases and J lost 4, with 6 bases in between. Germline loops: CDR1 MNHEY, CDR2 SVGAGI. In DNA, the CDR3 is TGTGCCAGCAGTGAAGTAGGAAACACCATATATTTT. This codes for CASSEVGNTIYF.

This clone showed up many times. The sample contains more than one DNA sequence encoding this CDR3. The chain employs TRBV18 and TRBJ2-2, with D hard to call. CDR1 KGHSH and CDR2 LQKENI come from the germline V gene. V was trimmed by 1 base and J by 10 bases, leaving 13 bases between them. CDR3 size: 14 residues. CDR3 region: CASSPHTGLMELFF. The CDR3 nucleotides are TGTGCCAGCTCACCACACACGGGCTTAATGGAGCTGTTTTTT.

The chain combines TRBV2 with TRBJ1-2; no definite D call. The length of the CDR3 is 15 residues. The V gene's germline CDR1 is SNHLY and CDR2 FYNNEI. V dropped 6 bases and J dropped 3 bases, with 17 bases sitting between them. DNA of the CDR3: TGTGCCAGCAGCGCCTCCGCCGGACGAGACTATGGCTACACCTTC. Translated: CASSASAGRDYGYTF.

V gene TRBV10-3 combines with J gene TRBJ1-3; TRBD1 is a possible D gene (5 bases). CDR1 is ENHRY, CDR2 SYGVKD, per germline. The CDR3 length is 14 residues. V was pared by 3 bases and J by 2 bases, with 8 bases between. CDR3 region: CAISEWGAGNTIYF. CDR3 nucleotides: TGTGCCATCAGTGAATGGGGGGCTGGAAACACCATATATTTT.

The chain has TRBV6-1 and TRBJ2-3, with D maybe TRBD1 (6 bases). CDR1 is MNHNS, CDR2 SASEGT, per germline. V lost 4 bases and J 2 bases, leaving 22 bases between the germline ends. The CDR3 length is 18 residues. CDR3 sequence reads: CASSALVSGRGPTDTQYF. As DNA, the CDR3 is TGTGCCAGCAGTGCTTTAGTGTCGGGCAGGGGCCCCACAGATACGCAGTATTTT.

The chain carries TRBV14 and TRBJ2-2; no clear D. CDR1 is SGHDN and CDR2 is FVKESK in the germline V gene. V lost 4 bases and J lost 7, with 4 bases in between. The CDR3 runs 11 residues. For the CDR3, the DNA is TGTGCCAGCAGCCCGGGCGGGGAGCTGTTTTTT. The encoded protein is CASSPGGELFF.

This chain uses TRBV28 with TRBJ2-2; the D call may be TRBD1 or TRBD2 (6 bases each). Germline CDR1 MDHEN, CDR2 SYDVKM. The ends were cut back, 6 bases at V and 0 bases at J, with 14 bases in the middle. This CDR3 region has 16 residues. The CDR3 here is CASRLQGGANTGELFF. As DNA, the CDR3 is TGTGCCAGCAGGCTACAGGGAGGCGCGAACACCGGGGAGCTGTTTTTT.

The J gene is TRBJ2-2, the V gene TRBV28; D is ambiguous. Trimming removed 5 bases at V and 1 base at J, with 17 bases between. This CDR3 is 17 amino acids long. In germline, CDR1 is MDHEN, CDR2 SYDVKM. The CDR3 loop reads CASSPNSIGKNTGELFF. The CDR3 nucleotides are TGTGCCAGCAGTCCAAACAGTATAGGAAAGAACACCGGGGAGCTGTTTTTT.